This passage covers 14 T cell receptor beta chains from one sample sequenced in a study of shared clonotypes between healthy human individuals. Assay used: immunoSEQ multiplex PCR; TCRdb lists only in-frame clones, some missing. The data hold about 2 million clones, with about 94% observed a single time. CD45RO-negative cells were positively selected for CCR7, leaving out terminally differentiated effector memory CD45RA+ cells. The sample comprised naive CD8+ T cells sorted from blood. These receptors came from a man younger than 35 in good health.

The chain couples TRBV30 to TRBJ2-1; no firm D call. The V gene lost 0 bases and the J gene lost 10 bases, with 10 bases spanning the gap. CDR3 length equals 12 residues. Germline values: CDR1 GTSNPN, CDR2 SVGIG (reference sequence). The CDR3: CAWSVLFGEQFF. Here the CDR3 DNA reads TGTGCCTGGAGTGTACTTTTTGGCGAGCAGTTCTTC.

This chain joins TRBV2 and TRBJ2-1; the match to TRBD2 covers 14 bases. Germline CDR1 and CDR2: SNHLY and FYNNEI. The CDR3 length is 19 residues. J lost 5 bases, V lost 1 base, and 10 bases had no gene match. For the CDR3, the DNA is TGTGCCAGCAGTGAAGGACTAGCGGGAGGGCCTAGTTTCGACAATGAGCAGTTCTTC. It encodes CASSEGLAGGPSFDNEQFF.

The chain joins TRBV14 to TRBJ2-7; TRBD1 aligns across 7 bases. The V gene end was trimmed by 2 bases and the J gene end by 2 bases; junction bases not matched to a gene: 12. CDR3 size: 17 residues. Germline CDR1 is SGHDN and CDR2 is FVKESK. CDR3 region: CASSQSPGRGYPYEQYF. The CDR3 DNA sequence: TGTGCCAGCAGCCAATCACCGGGCAGGGGGTACCCCTACGAGCAGTACTTC.

The chain recombines TRBV7-9 with TRBJ1-6; D call uncertain. This CDR3 region has 12 residues. CDR1 is SEHNR, CDR2 FQNEAQ, per germline (reference sequence). V was pared by 1 base and J by 9 bases, with 4 bases between. The chain's CDR3 is CASSLGVSPLHF. The CDR3 DNA reads as TGTGCCAGCAGCTTAGGAGTTTCACCCCTCCACTTT.

To note about this clone: The same CDR3 also results from other DNA sequences found in this sample. V and J are TRBV27 and TRBJ2-7; D is perhaps TRBD1 (6 bases). This CDR3 comprises 13 residues. Trimming left V 0 bases short and J 4 bases short, with 7 bases between. Germline V gene lookup returns CDR1 MNHEY and CDR2 SMNVEV (reference sequence). CDR3 protein: CASSLSQGYEQYF. Written as DNA, the CDR3 is TGTGCCAGCAGTTTATCACAGGGTTACGAGCAGTACTTC.

The CDR3 loop reads CASSYGQRSDTQYF. In nucleotides, the CDR3 is TGTGCCAGCAGCTATGGACAGCGGTCAGATACGCAGTATTTT. The chain carries TRBV11-2 and TRBJ2-3, with D possibly being TRBD1 (6 bases). There are 14 residues in the CDR3. Germline V CDR1 and CDR2: SGHAT, FQNNGV. V was clipped by 4 bases and J by 4 bases, with 12 bases between them.

The chain uses TRBV2 and TRBJ1-6, with D perhaps matching TRBD1 (5 bases). The CDR3 has 17 residues. The V gene's germline CDR1 is SNHLY and CDR2 FYNNEI. The ends were cut back, 8 bases at V and 5 bases at J, with 22 bases in the middle. CDR3 nucleotide sequence: TGTGCCAGCTGGGATAGTTTGTGGGCAGGGAATAATTCACCCCTCCACTTT. It encodes CASWDSLWAGNNSPLHF.

This clone appeared once. V gene TRBV16 combines with J gene TRBJ1-2; D not resolved. The CDR3 covers 14 residues. The germline CDR1 and CDR2 sequences are KGHSY and FQNENV. Trimming cost V 0 bases and J 6 bases, with 11 bases left between them. The CDR3 protein is CASSQSRAGHGYTF. CDR3 sequence (DNA): TGTGCCAGCAGCCAATCGAGGGCCGGGCATGGCTACACCTTC.

This rearrangement joins TRBV5-6 to TRBJ1-1; D is unresolved. Germline V CDR1 and CDR2: SGHDT, YYEEEE. V lost 4 bases and J 1 base, leaving 11 bases between the germline ends. This CDR3 contains 14 residues. CDR3 DNA sequence: TGTGCCAGCAGCGGCAGATGGGGGAACACTGAAGCTTTCTTT. This gives the protein CASSGRWGNTEAFF.

This clone was seen once. The CDR3 nucleotides read TGTGCCAGCAGCCAACGCCTTACGAGTTACGAGCAGTACTTC. Translation: CASSQRLTSYEQYF. The V call is TRBV13, the J call TRBJ2-7; the D is unclear. The germline V gene encodes CDR1 PRHDT and CDR2 FYEKMQ (reference sequence). This CDR3 is 14 amino acids long. Trimming removed 5 bases from V and 4 bases from J, with 15 bases in between.

The chain combines TRBV27 with TRBJ2-7; 7 bases line up with TRBD1. Trimming removed 1 base from V and 2 bases from J; junction bases left unmatched: 14. Germline CDR1 and CDR2: MNHEY and SMNVEV (reference sequence). This CDR3 comprises 18 residues. CDR3 protein: CASSLLPLRDRLTYEQYF. The CDR3 nucleotides are TGTGCCAGCAGTTTATTGCCGCTCCGGGACAGATTAACCTACGAGCAGTACTTC.

This chain uses TRBV4-1 with TRBJ2-7, with TRBD1 identical over 10 bases. V shed 4 bases and J 4 bases; nucleotides not matched to a gene: 10. The germline gives CDR1 MGHRA, CDR2 YSYEKL. The CDR3 runs 16 residues. The CDR3 spells CASSPLSRTGGYEQYF. CDR3 bases: TGCGCCAGCAGCCCCCTCAGCCGGACAGGGGGTTACGAGCAGTACTTC.

Regarding this clone: At one end, the junction sequence differs from germline, possibly due to a read error. The gene calls are TRBV7-7 and TRBJ2-2; the D gene is possibly TRBD1 (6 bases). The CDR3 is made up of 17 amino acids. The germline CDR1 and CDR2 sequences are SSHAT and FNYEAQ (reference sequence). DNA for the CDR3: TGTGCTAGCAGTGGGTATACCGGGACACGTAACACCGGGGAGCTGTTTTTT. Protein product: CASSGYTGTRNTGELFF.

This chain uses TRBV6-1 with TRBJ2-1; D unclear. Germline CDR1 and CDR2: MNHNS and SASEGT. The CDR3 is 13 amino acids. V was shortened by 9 bases and J by 7 bases, with 16 bases between the two germline ends. CDR3: CASTPDLWNEQFF. In DNA form, the CDR3 reads TGTGCCAGTACACCGGACCTTTGGAATGAGCAGTTCTTC.